These 21 T cell receptor beta chains share one sample of origin, sequenced in a study of spatial heterogeneity in lung cancer. Indicated time point: sample taken at primary tumor resection. Sequencing covered unsorted whole RNA taken from tumor, nontumor lung or frozen PBMC. TCRdb redid the calling of the 5' RACE reads with MiXCR, one entry per CDR3 protein. The sample has tens of thousands of distinct CDR3 sequences; approximately 20% are singletons. The source was PBMCs, collected at surgery. Receptors were obtained from a male donor with early-stage non-small cell lung cancer.

The gene calls are TRBV20-1 and TRBJ1-1; 12 bases line up with TRBD1. This CDR3 region has 14 residues. Germline V lookup: CDR1 DFQATT, CDR2 SNEGSKA (reference sequence). Germline trimming cut 8 bases from V and 0 bases from J; bases unmatched to any gene: 4. CDR3 amino acids: CSTGQGALNTEAFF. The CDR3 bases are TGCAGTACGGGACAGGGGGCCCTGAACACTGAAGCTTTCTTT.

This clonotype was seen at least ten times. This rearrangement joins TRBV5-4 to TRBJ2-1; TRBD2 is a possible D gene (5 bases). The CDR3 has 11 amino acids. Germline V lookup: CDR1 SGHNT, CDR2 YYREEE (reference sequence). The V end was cut by 1 base, the J end by 10 bases, with 6 bases between. The CDR3 region is CASSLTGEQFF. CDR3 nucleotides: TGTGCCAGCAGCTTGACGGGGGAGCAGTTCTTC.

The chain has TRBV5-6 and TRBJ1-4, with D unresolved. The CDR3 has 14 amino acids. V lost 0 bases and J 0 bases, leaving 3 bases between the germline ends. CDR1 and CDR2 from the germline V gene are SGHDT and YYEEEE. The DNA of the CDR3 is TGTGCCAGCAGCTTGGTTGCAACTAATGAAAAACTGTTTTTT. Amino acid sequence: CASSLVATNEKLFF.

The chain combines TRBV5-1 with TRBJ2-2; no reliable D call. The ends were cut back, 0 bases at V and 4 bases at J, with 7 bases in the middle. Germline values: CDR1 SGHRS, CDR2 YFSETQ. The CDR3 consists of 14 residues. The CDR3 sequence: CASSLDPITGELFF. CDR3 bases: TGCGCCAGCAGCTTGGACCCAATCACCGGGGAGCTGTTTTTT.

This clonotype was found a few times. The chain uses TRBV5-1 and TRBJ2-5, with D hard to call. Trimming cost V 0 bases and J 0 bases, with 6 bases left between them. The CDR3 is 14 amino acids. Germline CDR1 is SGHRS and CDR2 is YFSETQ. The DNA for the CDR3 is TGCGCCAGCAGCTTGGGCTCATACCAAGAGACCCAGTACTTC. It specifies CASSLGSYQETQYF.

There are many counts of this clonotype. The rearrangement joins TRBV5-1 to TRBJ2-3; TRBD1 matches 11 bases. The germline V gene has CDR1 SGHRS and CDR2 YFSETQ. The ends lost 4 bases at V and 4 bases at J; junction bases unmatched: 5. The CDR3 length is 15 residues. CDR3 loop: CASSPGQGEADTQYF. As DNA, the CDR3 is TGCGCCAGCAGCCCGGGACAGGGGGAGGCAGATACGCAGTATTTT. The full variable domain, with the rest looked up from reference TRBV5-1 and TRBJ2-3, is KAGVTQTPRYLIKTRGQQVTLSCSPISGHRSVSWYQQTPGQGLQFLFEYFSETQRNKGNFPGRFSGRQFSNSRSEMNVSTLELGDSALYLCASSPGQGEADTQYFGPGTRLTVL.

This clonotype showed up just a few times. This chain links TRBV20-1 with TRBJ1-1; D is undetermined. Trimming shortened V by 2 bases and J by 8 bases, and 6 bases separated the two germline ends. CDR3 length: 10 amino acids. In germline, CDR1 is DFQATT, CDR2 SNEGSKA (reference sequence). In DNA, the CDR3 is TGCAGTGCTAGAAACCCCGAAGCTTTCTTT. It is translated as CSARNPEAFF.

A few counts support this clonotype. The V gene is TRBV7-9, the J gene TRBJ1-5, with D possibly TRBD1 on 5 matching bases. This CDR3 is 13 amino acids long. Germline CDR1 SEHNR, CDR2 FQNEAQ (reference sequence). Trimming removed 1 base from V and 6 bases from J, with 7 bases in between. The CDR3, as DNA: TGTGCCAGCAGCTTAGAGGGACCTCAGCCCCAGCATTTT. It translates to CASSLEGPQPQHF.

For this clonotype: The junction departs from germline at one end; a sequencing error may be responsible. The chain couples TRBV30 to TRBJ2-1; D ambiguous. Germline V gene data show CDR1 as GTSNPN and CDR2 as SVGIG (reference sequence). CDR3 length: 13 amino acids. Here the CDR3 reads CVWTGDSYNEQFF. The CDR3 nucleotides are TGTGTCTGGACCGGTGACTCCTACAATGAGCAGTTCTTC.

This clonotype was detected ten times or more. The V and J genes are TRBV28 and TRBJ2-2; D ambiguous. Germline lookup yields CDR1 MDHEN and CDR2 SYDVKM. The CDR3 covers 12 residues. Trimming removed 9 bases at V and 4 bases at J, with 9 bases between. The CDR3, as DNA: TGTGCCAGTTTCATGATCACCGGGGAGCTGTTTTTT. The encoded protein is CASFMITGELFF.

This clonotype was observed once. The V gene is TRBV6-5, the J gene TRBJ2-1, with 9 bases lining up with TRBD1. Trimming took 6 bases from V and 1 from J; bases not matched to a gene: 7. The length of the CDR3 is 16 residues. Germline V gene sequence: CDR1 MNHEY, CDR2 SVGAGI. CDR3 residues: CASRPEGQGSYNEQFF. In DNA, the CDR3 is TGTGCCAGCAGACCCGAGGGACAGGGATCCTACAATGAGCAGTTCTTC.

This clonotype was found a few times. The genes are TRBV7-2 and TRBJ1-1; no clear D gene. The CDR3 has 13 residues. Trimming left V 4 bases short and J 1 base short, with 7 bases between. In germline, CDR1 is SGHTA, CDR2 FQGNSA. This CDR3 reads CASSYQQNTEAFF. Written as DNA, the CDR3 is TGTGCCAGCAGCTATCAACAGAACACTGAAGCTTTCTTT.

The J gene is TRBJ1-1, the V gene TRBV18; D gene unclear. Germline CDR1 KGHSH, CDR2 LQKENI. The CDR3 is made up of 14 amino acids. The V gene lost 1 base and the J gene lost 4 bases, with 10 bases spanning the gap. CDR3 coding DNA: TGTGCCAGCTCACCACAGGGTCGGCGCACTGAAGCTTTCTTT. Translating gives CASSPQGRRTEAFF.

The chain links TRBV5-1 to TRBJ2-6; the D gene is possibly TRBD1 (5 bases). Trimming stripped 0 bases from V and 0 bases from J, with 10 bases between. Per the germline V gene, CDR1 is SGHRS and CDR2 is YFSETQ. The CDR3 spans 17 residues. The CDR3 DNA reads TGCGCCAGCAGCTTGGCCCAGGGAAGCTCTGGGGCCAACGTCCTGACTTTC. This encodes CASSLAQGSSGANVLTF.

Note on this clonotype: A much larger clone lies one base from this, so it may be a read error. The CDR3 sequence: CASSSYRGDKNIQYF. In DNA form, the CDR3 reads TGTGCCAGCAGCTCCTACAGGGGTGACAAAAACATTCAGTACTTC. V usage is TRBV7-2 and J usage is TRBJ2-4; TRBD1 aligns across 7 bases. The CDR3 loop spans 15 amino acids. V dropped 4 bases and J dropped 3; count of bases not matched to a gene: 6. Germline CDR1 reads SGHTA; CDR2 reads FQGNSA.

This clonotype occurred a few times. This chain links TRBV12-3 or TRBV12-4 with TRBJ1-2; TRBD1 aligns across 8 bases. The CDR3 is made up of 13 amino acids. V lost 5 bases, J lost 7 bases, and 6 bases stayed unmatched. CDR3 sequence: CASSPQGAVGYTF. For the CDR3, the DNA is TGTGCCAGCAGTCCGCAGGGGGCGGTTGGCTACACCTTC.

The chain uses TRBV28 and TRBJ2-1; TRBD1 aligns across 7 bases. CDR3 size: 14 residues. J gave up 4 bases and V 8 bases, and 8 bases lay outside the gene matches. The germline CDR1 and CDR2 sequences are MDHEN and SYDVKM. CDR3 residues: CASLGTERYNEQFF. The CDR3 DNA reads as TGTGCCAGCCTAGGGACAGAGAGATACAATGAGCAGTTCTTC. Complete variable domain (other parts from reference TRBV28 and TRBJ2-1): DVKVTQSSRYLVKRTGEKVFLECVQDMDHENMFWYRQDPGLGLRLIYFSYDVKMKEKGDIPEGYSVSREKKERFSLILESASTNQTSMYLCASLGTERYNEQFFGPGTRLTVL.

This clonotype was detected ten times or more. CDR3 residues: CASSGRGAVGDTQYF. The CDR3 coding sequence is TGTGCCAGCAGTGGGCGGGGCGCGGTTGGAGATACGCAGTATTTT. This sequence joins TRBV12-3 or TRBV12-4 and TRBJ2-3, with a weak D call TRBD2 (6 bases). The CDR3 runs 15 residues. V dropped 5 bases and J dropped 5 bases, with 17 bases sitting between them.

This clonotype has only one observation. The chain joins TRBV6-5 to TRBJ2-5, with 8 nucleotides matching TRBD1. This CDR3 comprises 15 residues. With 5 bases clipped from V and 0 bases from J, the junction kept 5 bases outside the gene matches. In germline, CDR1 is MNHEY, CDR2 SVGAGI. The CDR3 DNA reads as TGTGCCAGCAGTACTGGGACAGGCCACCAAGAGACCCAGTACTTC. Protein sequence: CASSTGTGHQETQYF.

The sample holds a few counts of this clonotype. The genes are TRBV6-6 and TRBJ1-6, with D hard to call. CDR1 and CDR2 from the germline V gene are MNHNY and SVGAGI (reference sequence). V gave up 0 bases and J gave up 5 bases, with 8 bases separating them. There are 15 residues in the CDR3. In nucleotides, the CDR3 is TGTGCCAGCAGTTACTCGATACTGAATAATTCACCCCTCCACTTT. Protein product: CASSYSILNNSPLHF.

This clonotype came up a few times. The J gene is TRBJ2-7, the V gene TRBV12-3 or TRBV12-4; 9 bases map to TRBD2. This CDR3 has 14 amino acids. The J segment lost 6 bases and the V segment lost 6 bases, leaving 9 bases of the junction unmatched. Here the CDR3 reads CASRPLAGNGEQYF. CDR3 DNA: TGTGCCAGCAGGCCGCTAGCGGGGAACGGCGAGCAGTACTTC.